The clone carrying this T cell receptor (beta chain) was seen only a few times. Regarding time point: newly diagnosed GD, antithyroid drugs for less than 3 months. Preparation of the TCR library used RNA extracted from PBMCs. This sample stems from a study of regulatory T cells in long-lasting Graves disease. Assembly of TCR beta libraries relied on iRepertoire HTBI primers together with Arm-PCR of CDR3 regions. TCRdb ran MiXCR on the multiplex PCR reads and lists one entry per CDR3 protein. The table shows about 540,000 distinct CDR3 sequences, with around an eighth occurring only once. CDR1 and CDR2 (germline): SQVTM, ANQGSEA. This CDR3 is 14 amino acids long. The germline V and J ends were trimmed by 7 bases and 5 bases, with 18 bases remaining between them. This sample also appeared in a second study, on T cells in Graves' hyperthyroidism and ophthalmopathy. As that study records: A set of HTBI primers served as the primers for a first-round RT-PCR of the TCR CDR3. Most thyroid-expanded clonotypes above 0.001 were also found in blood.

The material was peripheral blood mononuclear cells (PBMCs), obtained at new diagnosis, from a patient treated with antithyroid drugs. This clonotype originated in a man younger than 40 with Graves disease. This chain connects TRBV29-1 to TRBJ1-5; possibly TRBD1 for D (5 bases). The CDR3 DNA sequence: TGCAGCGGGAATGGGGGGACTTTAGATCAGCCCCAGCATTTT. Amino acid sequence: CSGNGGTLDQPQHF.